What follows are 5 T cell receptor beta chains derived from one specimen sequenced in a study of OX40 agonist ivuxolimab in advanced cancers. Profiled with immunoSEQ multiplex PCR; TCRdb holds only in-frame clones, not every one. The repertoire has around 40,000 clones, 80% of them found once; the top ten carry 4% to 4.5%. Sequencing was performed on CD4+ or CD8+ T cells sorted from blood, taken in a trial of the OX40 agonist ivuxolimab. Receptors originate from an adult with an advanced solid tumor such as melanoma, head and neck, liver or kidney cancer.

This clone was counted only a few times. The chain is built from TRBV10-2 and TRBJ1-2; D is perhaps TRBD1 (5 bases). This CDR3 contains 15 residues. Germline V gene data show CDR1 as WSHSY and CDR2 as SAAADI. The ends were cut back, 8 bases at V and 3 bases at J, with 19 bases in the middle. The CDR3 region has the DNA TGCGCCAGCGTAGCCCCCGGCGGGGCGTACTATGGCTACACCTTC. It translates to CASVAPGGAYYGYTF.

This chain joins TRBV2 and TRBJ2-5; TRBD1 matches 10 bases. This CDR3 has 16 residues. Looked up from germline, CDR1 is SNHLY and CDR2 is FYNNEI. V lost 6 bases, J lost 7 bases, and 14 bases stayed unmatched. The DNA of the CDR3 is TGTGCCAGCAGGGAGAAAACCGGGACAGGGGTGGCGACCCAGTACTTC. It translates to CASREKTGTGVATQYF.

The chain couples TRBV19 to TRBJ1-2, with TRBD1 identical over 9 bases. Per germline, CDR1 LNHDA and CDR2 SQIVND (reference sequence). CDR3 length: 15 residues. The V gene end was trimmed by 6 bases and the J gene end by 5 bases; junction bases not matched to a gene: 10. The CDR3 is CASSRPTGGGYGYTF. The CDR3 region has the DNA TGTGCCAGTAGCAGGCCCACAGGGGGCGGATATGGCTACACCTTC. Full variable domain (missing parts from reference TRBV19 and TRBJ1-2): DGGITQSPKYLFRKEGQNVTLSCEQNLNHDAMYWYRQDPGQGLRLIYYSQIVNDFQKGDIAEGYSVSREKKESFPLTVTSAQKNPTAFYLCASSRPTGGGYGYTFGSGTRLTVV.

The CDR3 is CAWSVRDEQFF. CDR3 in DNA: TGTGCCTGGAGTGTGAGGGACGAGCAGTTCTTC. The chain links TRBV30 to TRBJ2-1; either TRBD1 or TRBD2 may fit D (5 bases each). Per the germline V gene, CDR1 is GTSNPN and CDR2 is SVGIG (reference sequence). V was shortened by 0 bases and J by 10 bases, with 7 bases between the two germline ends. CDR3 length equals 11 residues.

The gene calls are TRBV7-2 and TRBJ2-3; TRBD2 matches at 14 bases. V dropped 3 bases and J dropped 4; count of bases not matched to a gene: 3. Per the germline V gene, CDR1 is SGHTA and CDR2 is FQGNSA. The CDR3 sequence is 16 residues long. Here the CDR3 DNA reads TGTGCCAGCAGCTTCCGACTAGCGGGGGGGGCAGATACGCAGTATTTT. Protein sequence: CASSFRLAGGADTQYF.